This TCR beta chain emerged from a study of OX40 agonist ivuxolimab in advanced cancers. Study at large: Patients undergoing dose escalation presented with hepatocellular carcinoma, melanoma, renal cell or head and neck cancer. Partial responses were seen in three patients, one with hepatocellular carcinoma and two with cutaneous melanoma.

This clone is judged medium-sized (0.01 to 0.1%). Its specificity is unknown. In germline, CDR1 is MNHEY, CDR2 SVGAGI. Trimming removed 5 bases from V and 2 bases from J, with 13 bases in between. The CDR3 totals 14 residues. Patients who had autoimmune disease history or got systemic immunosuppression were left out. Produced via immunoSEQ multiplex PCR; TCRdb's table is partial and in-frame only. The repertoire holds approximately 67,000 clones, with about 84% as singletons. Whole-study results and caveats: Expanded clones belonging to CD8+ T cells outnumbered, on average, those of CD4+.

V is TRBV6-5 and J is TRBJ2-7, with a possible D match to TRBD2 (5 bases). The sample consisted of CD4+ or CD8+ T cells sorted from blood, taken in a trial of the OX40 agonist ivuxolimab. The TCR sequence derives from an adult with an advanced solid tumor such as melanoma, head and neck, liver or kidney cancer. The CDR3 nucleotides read TGTGCCAGCAGTCCCGGACTGGGGACCTACGAGCAGTACTTC. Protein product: CASSPGLGTYEQYF.